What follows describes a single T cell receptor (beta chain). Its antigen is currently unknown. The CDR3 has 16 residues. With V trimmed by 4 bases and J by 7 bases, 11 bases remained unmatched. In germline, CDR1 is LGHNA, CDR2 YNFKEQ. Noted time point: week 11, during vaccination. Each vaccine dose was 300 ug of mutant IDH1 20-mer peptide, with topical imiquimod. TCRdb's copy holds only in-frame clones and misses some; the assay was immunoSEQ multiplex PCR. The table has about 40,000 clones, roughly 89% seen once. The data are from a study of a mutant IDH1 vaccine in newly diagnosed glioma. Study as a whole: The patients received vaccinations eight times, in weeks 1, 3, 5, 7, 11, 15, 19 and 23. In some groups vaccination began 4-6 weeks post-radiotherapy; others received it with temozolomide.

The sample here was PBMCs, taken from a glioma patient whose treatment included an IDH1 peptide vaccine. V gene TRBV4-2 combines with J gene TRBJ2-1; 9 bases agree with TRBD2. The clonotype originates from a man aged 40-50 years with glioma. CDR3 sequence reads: CASSLPASGTGNEQFF. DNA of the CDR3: TGTGCCAGCAGCCTCCCCGCTAGCGGGACCGGGAATGAGCAGTTCTTC.